A single sample gave rise to the 20 T cell receptor beta chains below, sequenced in a study of T-cell reconstitution after alpha-beta-depleted transplantation in children. TCRbeta library preparation incorporated unique molecular identifiers. TCRdb used MiXCR to reprocess the PCR reads, holding one entry per CDR3 protein. This table holds roughly 790,000 distinct CDR3 sequences, roughly 15% found once. The sample consisted of PBMCs, mostly from graft donor cells, taken 360 days after TCRalphabeta/CD19-depleted stem cell transplant. These receptors came from a male patient younger than 18 who had a stem cell transplant for acute lymphoblastic leukemia, so the T cells may come from the graft donor.

This clonotype was recorded a few times. The V gene is TRBV11-2, the J gene TRBJ2-5, with TRBD2 matching over 8 bases. With V trimmed by 8 bases and J by 5 bases, 7 bases remained unmatched. Germline loops: CDR1 SGHAT, CDR2 FQNNGV. This CDR3 is built from 13 residues. For the CDR3, the DNA is TGTGCCAGCGGGAGCGGGAGACAGGAGACCCAGTACTTC. It is translated as CASGSGRQETQYF.

This clonotype was recorded at least ten times. At one of its ends the junction is not consistent with the germline gene, which may arise from a read error. This chain links TRBV7-8 with TRBJ2-1; D unresolved. The CDR3 sequence is 14 residues long. Germline-derived CDR1 and CDR2 are SGHVS and FQNEAQ. This CDR3 is CASSPGPSDNEQFF. The CDR3 coding sequence is TGTGCCAGCAGCCCCGGGCCCTCCGACAATGAGCAGTTCTTC.

The chain couples TRBV27 to TRBJ2-1; D is possibly TRBD2 (5 bases). CDR3 size: 14 residues. Germline V gene lookup returns CDR1 MNHEY and CDR2 SMNVEV (reference sequence). Trimming took 6 bases from V and 6 from J, leaving 15 bases between them. CDR3 DNA: TGTGCCAGCAGCTGGGCCGGAGGTAGCAATGAGCAGTTCTTC. Its protein is CASSWAGGSNEQFF.

The sample holds a few counts of this clonotype. This chain joins TRBV24-1 and TRBJ2-1; 7 positions agree with TRBD2. Germline V lookup: CDR1 KGHDR, CDR2 SFDVKD. This CDR3 has 15 amino acids. With 4 bases clipped from V and 4 bases from J, the junction kept 6 bases outside the gene matches. The CDR3 loop is CATSEGGRPYNEQFF. CDR3 bases: TGTGCCACCAGTGAGGGGGGGAGGCCTTACAATGAGCAGTTCTTC.

This clonotype was counted only a few times. CDR3 loop: CASSGSGTLSGTDTQYF. The CDR3 DNA sequence: TGTGCCAGCAGTGGTAGCGGGACTCTCTCGGGCACAGATACGCAGTATTTT. The V gene is TRBV25-1, the J gene TRBJ2-3; TRBD2 aligns across 8 bases. Germline V gives CDR1 MGHDK, CDR2 SYGVNS. This CDR3 region has 17 residues. Trimming at V came to 4 bases and at J to 1 base, leaving 10 bases not matched to a gene.

The chain couples TRBV15 to TRBJ2-5; TRBD2 matches at 7 bases. V dropped 1 base and J dropped 5; count of bases not matched to a gene: 7. CDR3 length: 15 amino acids. The germline V gene has CDR1 LNHNV and CDR2 YYDKDF (reference sequence). CDR3 region: CATSRGAGEGETQYF. The CDR3 DNA is TGTGCCACCAGCAGAGGGGCGGGAGAGGGGGAGACCCAGTACTTC.

Comments on this clonotype: At one end the junction does not follow the germline gene, possibly because of a read error. The chain joins TRBV7-9 to TRBJ2-5, with TRBD2 matching over 9 bases. The CDR3 covers 17 residues. The germline V gene has CDR1 SEHNR and CDR2 FQNEAQ (reference sequence). CDR3 DNA: TGTGCCGGCAGCTTAGGGGGTAGCGGGGGCCCTCAAGAGACCCAGTACTTC. Protein product: CAGSLGGSGGPQETQYF. Supplemented by reference TRBV7-9 and TRBJ2-5, the full variable domain reads DTGVSQNPRHKITKRGQNVTFRCDPISEHNRLYWYRQTLGQGPEFLTYFQNEAQLEKSRLLSDRFSAERPKGSFSTLEIQRTEQGDSAMYLCAGSLGGSGGPQETQYFGPGTRLLVL.

The chain employs TRBV27 and TRBJ2-2; unclear D gene. V gave up 6 bases and J gave up 5 bases, with 10 bases separating them. Germline values: CDR1 MNHEY, CDR2 SMNVEV (reference sequence). The CDR3 spans 13 residues. The CDR3 nucleotides read TGTGCCAGCAGAACGTTATGGACCGGGGAGCTGTTTTTT. Translation gives CASRTLWTGELFF.

This clonotype has more than one count but fewer than ten. The CDR3 coding sequence is TGTGCCAGCAGCGTTCAGGGGCGGCGGCAAGAGACCCAGTACTTC. Translation gives CASSVQGRRQETQYF. The gene calls are TRBV9 and TRBJ2-5; D perhaps matches TRBD1 (6 bases). This CDR3 region has 15 residues. Trimming removed 2 bases at V and 2 bases at J, with 13 bases between. CDR1 is SGDLS, CDR2 YYNGEE, per germline. Supplemented by reference TRBV9 and TRBJ2-5, the full variable domain reads DSGVTQTPKHLITATGQRVTLRCSPRSGDLSVYWYQQSLDQGLQFLIQYYNGEERAKGNILERFSAQQFPDLHSELNLSSLELGDSALYFCASSVQGRRQETQYFGPGTRLLVL.

The rearrangement uses TRBV7-9 and TRBJ2-4; perhaps TRBD2 as D (6 bases). The CDR3 runs to 12 residues. Looked up from germline, CDR1 is SEHNR and CDR2 is FQNEAQ (reference sequence). Trimming left V 5 bases short and J 10 bases short, with 12 bases between. In DNA, the CDR3 is TGTGCCAGCAGCCCCATGGGGGGTATTCAGTACTTC. Translating it yields CASSPMGGIQYF.

V and J are TRBV4-1 and TRBJ2-7; 9 bases are a match to TRBD1. Germline V gives CDR1 MGHRA, CDR2 YSYEKL. The CDR3 totals 15 residues. With V trimmed by 4 bases and J by 0 bases, 4 bases remained unmatched. CDR3 amino acids: CASSLGTGHSYEQYF. The CDR3 DNA sequence: TGCGCCAGCAGCCTTGGGACAGGGCACTCCTACGAGCAGTACTTC.

The V call is TRBV29-1, the J call TRBJ2-3, with 8 bases aligning to TRBD2. Germline V lookup: CDR1 SQVTM, CDR2 ANQGSEA. V dropped 4 bases and J dropped 2; count of bases not matched to a gene: 5. This CDR3 has 14 amino acids. The CDR3 coding sequence is TGCAGCGTTGGGATAGCGGGGACCACAGATACGCAGTATTTT. This codes for CSVGIAGTTDTQYF.

Comments on this clonotype: A read error may explain this, as a much larger clone is one base away. This chain connects TRBV4-1 to TRBJ2-7; TRBD1 is a possible D gene (5 bases). Germline loops: CDR1 MGHRA, CDR2 YSYEKL. The CDR3 has 15 amino acids. The V end was cut by 1 base, the J end by 2 bases, with 12 bases between. The CDR3 nucleotides read TGCGCCAGCAGCCAAGTGGGCGCAGGGACCTACGAGCAGTACTTC. It codes for CASSQVGAGTYEQYF.

This clonotype was seen repeatedly, ten times or more. CDR3 loop: CASGPGLGYNEQFF. CDR3 DNA: TGCGCCAGCGGACCGGGACTGGGATACAATGAGCAGTTCTTC. The chain is built from TRBV10-1 and TRBJ2-1, with a tentative D call TRBD2 (6 bases). This CDR3 region has 14 residues. CDR1 and CDR2 from the germline V gene are WNHNN and SYGVQD (reference sequence). V was pared by 8 bases and J by 4 bases, with 15 bases between.

This clonotype has only a few counts. The chain couples TRBV3-1 to TRBJ1-1; D perhaps matches TRBD1 (5 bases). CDR3 length: 15 residues. CDR1 and CDR2 (germline): LGHDT, YNNKEL (reference sequence). The V gene lost 1 base and the J gene lost 4 bases, with 13 bases spanning the gap. The CDR3 spells CASSQAGRRGTEAFF. In DNA form, the CDR3 reads TGTGCCAGCAGCCAAGCTGGCAGGAGGGGCACTGAAGCTTTCTTT.

The chain carries TRBV18 and TRBJ2-7; 7 bases map to TRBD1. This CDR3 has 14 amino acids. The germline V gene has CDR1 KGHSH and CDR2 LQKENI. After removal of 6 bases from V and 5 bases from J, the junction contained 10 bases not matched to a gene. The CDR3 region has the DNA TGTGCCAGCTCCCTGGGTCTGACAGGGAACGAGCAGTACTTC. Translation gives CASSLGLTGNEQYF.

In this sample, this clonotype turned up a few times. The chain joins TRBV5-5 to TRBJ1-2; possibly TRBD1 for D (6 bases). The CDR3 is 15 residues long. The germline V gene encodes CDR1 SGHKS and CDR2 YYEKEE (reference sequence). V dropped 4 bases and J dropped 4 bases, with 17 bases sitting between them. This CDR3 reads CASSIGQPPGYGYTF. CDR3 nucleotides: TGTGCCAGCAGCATCGGACAGCCTCCTGGCTATGGCTACACCTTC.

A few counts support this clonotype. The J gene is TRBJ2-7, the V gene TRBV7-9, with D possibly called TRBD1 or TRBD2 (6 bases each). This CDR3 contains 12 residues. Germline lookup yields CDR1 SEHNR and CDR2 FQNEAQ (reference sequence). V shed 8 bases and J shed 3 bases, with 11 bases lying between them. The CDR3 here is CASGGPVYEQYF. The CDR3 DNA reads as TGTGCCAGCGGGGGGCCGGTCTACGAGCAGTACTTC.

The chain uses TRBV7-9 and TRBJ1-1, with D possibly matching TRBD1 (5 bases). The ends were cut back, 5 bases at V and 1 base at J, with 17 bases in the middle. CDR3 length: 16 residues. Germline CDR1 SEHNR, CDR2 FQNEAQ (reference sequence). As DNA, the CDR3 is TGTGCCAGCAGCCCCGACGGGGGGTGGTGGAACACTGAAGCTTTCTTT. As protein: CASSPDGGWWNTEAFF.

The J gene is TRBJ2-7, the V gene TRBV6-2 or TRBV6-3; 7 bases align to TRBD2. The germline V gene encodes CDR1 MNHEY and CDR2 SVGEGT. V lost 6 bases to trimming and J lost 1 base; unmatched junction nucleotides: 9. The CDR3 extends over 15 amino acids. CDR3 bases: TGTGCCAGCAGGGTTCGACTAGCATCGTCCTACGAGCAGTACTTC. It is translated as CASRVRLASSYEQYF.